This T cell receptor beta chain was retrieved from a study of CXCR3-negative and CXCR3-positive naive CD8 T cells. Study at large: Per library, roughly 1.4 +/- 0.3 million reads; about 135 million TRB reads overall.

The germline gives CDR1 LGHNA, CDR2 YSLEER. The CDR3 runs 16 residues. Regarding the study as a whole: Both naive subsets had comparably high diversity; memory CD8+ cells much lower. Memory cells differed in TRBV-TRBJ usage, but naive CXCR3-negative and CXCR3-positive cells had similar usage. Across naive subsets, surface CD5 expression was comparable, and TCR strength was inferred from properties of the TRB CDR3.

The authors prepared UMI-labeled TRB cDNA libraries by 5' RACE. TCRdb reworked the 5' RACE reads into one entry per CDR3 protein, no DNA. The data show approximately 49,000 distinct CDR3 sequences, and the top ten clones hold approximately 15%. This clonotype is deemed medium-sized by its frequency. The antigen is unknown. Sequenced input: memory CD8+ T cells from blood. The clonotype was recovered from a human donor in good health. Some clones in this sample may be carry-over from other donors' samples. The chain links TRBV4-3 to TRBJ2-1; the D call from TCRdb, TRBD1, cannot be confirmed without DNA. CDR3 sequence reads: CASSQDRDSSYNEQFF.